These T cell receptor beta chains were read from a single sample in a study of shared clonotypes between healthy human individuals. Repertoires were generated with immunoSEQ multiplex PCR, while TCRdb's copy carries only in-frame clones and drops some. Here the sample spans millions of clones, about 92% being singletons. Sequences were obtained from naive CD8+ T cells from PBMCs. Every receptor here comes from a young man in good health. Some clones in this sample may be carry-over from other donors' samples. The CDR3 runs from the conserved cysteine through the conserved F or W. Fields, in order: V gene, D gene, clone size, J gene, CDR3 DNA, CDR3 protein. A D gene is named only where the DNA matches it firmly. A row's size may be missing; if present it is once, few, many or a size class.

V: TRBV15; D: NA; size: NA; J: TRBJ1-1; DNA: TGTGCCACCAGCTTCCTTTCGGGTAGCACTGAAGCTTTCTTT; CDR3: CATSFLSGSTEAFF
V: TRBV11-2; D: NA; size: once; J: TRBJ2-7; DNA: TGTGCCAGCAGCCCCCCCAGCTACGAGCAGTACTTC; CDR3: CASSPPSYEQYF
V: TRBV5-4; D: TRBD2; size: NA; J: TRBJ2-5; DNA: TGTGCCAGCAGCCCCCGGGGACTAGCGGTCAAAGAGACCCAGTACTTC; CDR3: CASSPRGLAVKETQYF
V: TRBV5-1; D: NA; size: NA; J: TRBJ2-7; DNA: TGCGCCAGCAGCTTGGCCGGGGAGCAGTACTTC; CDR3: CASSLAGEQYF
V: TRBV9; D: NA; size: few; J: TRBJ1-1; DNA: TGTGCCAGCAGCGTAGCGGGGGCCGAAGGAACTGAAGCTTTCTTT; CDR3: CASSVAGAEGTEAFF
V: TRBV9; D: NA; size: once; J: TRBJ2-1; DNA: TGTGCCAGCAGCGTAGAGCACAGGCCGTCCTACAATGAGCAGTTCTTC; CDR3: CASSVEHRPSYNEQFF
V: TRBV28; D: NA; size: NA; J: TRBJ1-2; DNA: TGTGCCAGCAGTTTACGGGAGGACTATGGCTACACCTTC; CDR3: CASSLREDYGYTF
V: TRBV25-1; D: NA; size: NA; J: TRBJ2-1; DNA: TGTGCCAGCAGTGATTGGGAAGGGGAGCTTTACAATGAGCAGTTCTTC; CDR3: CASSDWEGELYNEQFF
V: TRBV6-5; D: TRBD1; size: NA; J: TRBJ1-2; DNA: TGTGCCAGCAGGCATACCGGGACAGGGGATGGCTACACCTTC; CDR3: CASRHTGTGDGYTF
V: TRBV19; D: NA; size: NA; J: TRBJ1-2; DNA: TGTGCCAGTAGTCTTGGATTCGGTGGTATCTATGGCTACACCTTC; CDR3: CASSLGFGGIYGYTF
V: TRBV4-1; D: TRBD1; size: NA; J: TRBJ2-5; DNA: TGCGCCAGCAGCCAAGTTTACGGGACAGGGTCGGAGACCCAGTACTTC; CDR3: CASSQVYGTGSETQYF
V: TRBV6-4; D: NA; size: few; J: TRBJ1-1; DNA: TGTGCCAGCAGGAGGGAAGAAGGAACTGAAGCTTTCTTT; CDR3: CASRREEGTEAFF
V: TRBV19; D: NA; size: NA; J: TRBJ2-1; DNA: TGTGCCAGTAGCTTCAGGGGCGCGGGGAATGAGCAGTTCTTC; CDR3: CASSFRGAGNEQFF
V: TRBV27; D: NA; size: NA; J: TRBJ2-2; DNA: TGTGCCAGCAGGCCTCCTACCGGGGAGCTGTTTTTT; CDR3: CASRPPTGELFF
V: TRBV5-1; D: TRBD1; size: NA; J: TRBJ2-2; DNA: TGCGCCAGCAGCTTGGAGACAGGGATGAACACCGGGGAGCTGTTTTTT; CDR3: CASSLETGMNTGELFF
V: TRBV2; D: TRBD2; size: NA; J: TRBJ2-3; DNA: TGTGCCAGCAACCGACCCGCAGGGACTAGCCTGCCCGGTACGCAGTATTTT; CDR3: CASNRPAGTSLPGTQYF
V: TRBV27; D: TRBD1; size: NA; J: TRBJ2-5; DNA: TGTGCCAGCAGTGCCCGGGACAGGGGGCATGAGACCCAGTACTTC; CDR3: CASSARDRGHETQYF
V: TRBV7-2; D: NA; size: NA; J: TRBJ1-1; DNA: TGTGCCAGCAGCCTAGGGAAGGAACGGCGGCATCGTCCTGAAGCTTTCTTT; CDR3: CASSLGKERRHRPEAFF
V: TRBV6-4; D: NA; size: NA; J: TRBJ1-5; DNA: TGTGCCAGCAGTGAGTATAGCAATCAGCCCCAGCATTTT; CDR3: CASSEYSNQPQHF
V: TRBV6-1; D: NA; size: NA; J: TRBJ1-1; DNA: TGTGCCAGCAGTGATCTCCCGGCCGCCACTGAAGCTTTCTTT; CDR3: CASSDLPAATEAFF
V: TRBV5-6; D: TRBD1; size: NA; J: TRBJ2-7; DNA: TGTGCCAGCAGCTCCCGACAGGGGGCTCTCTCCTACGAGCAGTACTTC; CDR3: CASSSRQGALSYEQYF
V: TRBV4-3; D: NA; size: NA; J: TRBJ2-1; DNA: TGCGCCAGCAGCCAAGGAGTTAGTATTGGAAATGAGCAGTTCTTC; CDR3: CASSQGVSIGNEQFF
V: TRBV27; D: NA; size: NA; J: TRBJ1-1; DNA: TGTGCCAGCAGGAACAGGGCAGGGGAGAACACTGAAGCTTTCTTT; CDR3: CASRNRAGENTEAFF
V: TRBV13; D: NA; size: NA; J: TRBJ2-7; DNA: TGTGCCAGCAGCGCAGAGAACTCCTACGAGCAGTACTTC; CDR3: CASSAENSYEQYF
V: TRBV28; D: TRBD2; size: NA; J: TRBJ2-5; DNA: TGTGCCAGCAGAGGGGGACTAGCGGATTTTCAAGAGACCCAGTACTTC; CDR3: CASRGGLADFQETQYF
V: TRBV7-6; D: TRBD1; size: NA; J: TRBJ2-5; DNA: TGTGCCAGCAGCTTAGCTGACAGGGGGCGAGAGACCCAGTACTTC; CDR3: CASSLADRGRETQYF
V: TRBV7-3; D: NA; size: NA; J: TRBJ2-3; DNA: TGTGCCAGCAGCTTAGGAGCGGAACTCGGCACAGATACGCAGTATTTT; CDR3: CASSLGAELGTDTQYF
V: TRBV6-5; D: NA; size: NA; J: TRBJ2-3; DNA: TGTGCCAGCAGTTACTCCCCCGGCGGGTTTTGGGATACGCAGTATTTT; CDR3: CASSYSPGGFWDTQYF
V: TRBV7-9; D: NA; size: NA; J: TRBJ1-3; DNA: TGTGCCAGCAGCTCCGAAGACCTAGGAAACACCATATATTTT; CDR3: CASSSEDLGNTIYF
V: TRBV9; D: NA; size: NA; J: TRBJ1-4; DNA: TGTGCCAGCAGCGTAACGGGAGGGGGTAATGAAAAACTGTTTTTT; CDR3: CASSVTGGGNEKLFF
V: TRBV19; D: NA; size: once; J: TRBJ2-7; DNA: TGTGCCAGTAGGGGAAAGAGCTCCTACGAGCAGTACTTC; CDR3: CASRGKSSYEQYF
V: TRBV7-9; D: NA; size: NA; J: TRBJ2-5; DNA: TGTGCCAGCAGCTTAGAGTTTCTAGCCCCCAGAGAGACCCAGTACTTC; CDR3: CASSLEFLAPRETQYF
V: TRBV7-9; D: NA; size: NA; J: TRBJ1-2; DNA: TGTGCCCTTGATAGGGATTCCTATGGCTACACCTTC; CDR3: CALDRDSYGYTF
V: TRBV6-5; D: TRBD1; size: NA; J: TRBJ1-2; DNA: TGTGCCAGCAGTCTTGGACAGGGGGCTTACTATGGCTACACCTTC; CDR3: CASSLGQGAYYGYTF
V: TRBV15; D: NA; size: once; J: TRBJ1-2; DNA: TGTGCCACGGGGCTCCCTGGCTACACCTTC; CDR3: CATGLPGYTF
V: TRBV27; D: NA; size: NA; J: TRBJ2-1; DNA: TGTGCCAGCAGTTTATTACTAGGGCCCTACAATGAGCAGTTCTTC; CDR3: CASSLLLGPYNEQFF
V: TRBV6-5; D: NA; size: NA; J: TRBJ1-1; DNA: TGTGCCAGCAGTTACGACAGGCGGGGCACTGAAGCTTTCTTT; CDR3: CASSYDRRGTEAFF
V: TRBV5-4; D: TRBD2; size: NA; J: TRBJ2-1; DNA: TGTGCCAGCAGGGACTTGGCGGGAGGGAATTACAATGAGCAGTTCTTC; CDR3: CASRDLAGGNYNEQFF
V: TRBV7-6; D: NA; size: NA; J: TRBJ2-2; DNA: TGTGCCAGCAGCCCAAACACCGGGGAGCTGTTTTTT; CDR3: CASSPNTGELFF
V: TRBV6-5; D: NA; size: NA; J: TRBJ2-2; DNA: TGTGCCAGCAGTTACTCAGGGAGACACACCGGGGAGCTGTTTTTT; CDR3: CASSYSGRHTGELFF
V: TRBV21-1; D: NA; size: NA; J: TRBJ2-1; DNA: TGTGCCAGCAGCCCCCACCCCACGACTAGCGGGAGAAGGCATGAGCAGTTCTTC; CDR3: CASSPHPTTSGRRHEQFF
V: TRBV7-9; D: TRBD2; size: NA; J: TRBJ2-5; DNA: TGTGCCAGCAGCTTAGGACTAGCGGGAGTAAAGGAGACCCAGTACTTC; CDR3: CASSLGLAGVKETQYF
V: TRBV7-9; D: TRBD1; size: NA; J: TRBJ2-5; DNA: TGTGCCAGCAGCGCCCGACAGGGGAAGGTGGATTGGACCCAGTACTTC; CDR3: CASSARQGKVDWTQYF
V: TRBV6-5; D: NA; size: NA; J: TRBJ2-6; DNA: TGTGCCAGCAGCCCAAGCTCTGGGGCCAACGTCCTGACTTTC; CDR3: CASSPSSGANVLTF
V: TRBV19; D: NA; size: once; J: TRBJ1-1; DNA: TGTGCCAGTAGTAGGGGGACCGAAGCTTTCTTT; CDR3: CASSRGTEAFF
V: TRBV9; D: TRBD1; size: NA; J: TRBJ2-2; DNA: TGTGCCAGCAGCGGGAGGGACAGGGTACCCGGGGAGCTGTTTTTT; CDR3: CASSGRDRVPGELFF
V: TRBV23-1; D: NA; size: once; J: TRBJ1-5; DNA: TGCGCCAGCAGTCAATCAGAGGTAGGCCTCCCTAGCAATCAGCCCCAGCATTTT; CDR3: CASSQSEVGLPSNQPQHF
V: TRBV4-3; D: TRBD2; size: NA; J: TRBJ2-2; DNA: TGCGCCAGCAGCCAAAACCTAGGGACTAGCGGAACCACCGGGGAGCTGTTTTTT; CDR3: CASSQNLGTSGTTGELFF
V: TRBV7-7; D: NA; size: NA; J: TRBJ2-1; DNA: TGTGCCAGCAGCTTAGGGCTCCATAGTTCAGGGAGCTCCTACAATGAGCAGTTCTTC; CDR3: CASSLGLHSSGSSYNEQFF
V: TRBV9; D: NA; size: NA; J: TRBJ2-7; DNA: TGTGCCAGCAGCGTATCCGGGAGCGCCTACGAGCAGTACTTC; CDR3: CASSVSGSAYEQYF
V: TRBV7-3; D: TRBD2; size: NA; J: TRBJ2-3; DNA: TGTGCCAGCAGACAGGGACTAGCCGGACCAGATACGCAGTATTTT; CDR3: CASRQGLAGPDTQYF
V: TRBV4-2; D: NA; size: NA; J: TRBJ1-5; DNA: TGTGCCAGCAGCCAAGAGATAGGGTTTCAACAGCCCCAGCATTTT; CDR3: CASSQEIGFQQPQHF